What follows are 19 T cell receptor beta chains derived from one specimen sequenced in a study of blood T cell repertoires in COVID-19. Sequenced by immunoSEQ multiplex PCR; TCRdb stores in-frame clones only, minus some. Here the sample spans roughly 400,000 clones, around 90% being singletons. Material for sequencing was PBMCs or T cells enriched from blood (not recorded which). The receptors come from a man between 18 and 29 years old who had recovered from COVID-19.

J is TRBJ1-2 and V is TRBV2; 9 positions agree with TRBD1. CDR1 SNHLY and CDR2 FYNNEI come from the germline V gene. The V and J ends lost 8 bases and 8 bases, in that order; junction bases with no gene match: 9. This CDR3 comprises 13 residues. CDR3 amino acids: CASRDREEGGYTF. The CDR3 DNA follows: TGTGCCAGCCGGGACAGGGAAGAGGGAGGCTACACCTTC.

This clone was detected a few times. The chain uses TRBV28 and TRBJ2-7, with D possibly TRBD1 on 6 matching bases. The germline V gene has CDR1 MDHEN and CDR2 SYDVKM. This CDR3 has 15 residues. V was clipped by 5 bases and J by 3 bases, with 17 bases between them. DNA for the CDR3: TGTGCCAGCAGTCGACAACCGAAAGGGGGCTACGAGCAGTACTTC. Translation: CASSRQPKGGYEQYF.

The V gene is TRBV7-6, the J gene TRBJ2-1; 10 nucleotides align to TRBD2. Trimming cost V 4 bases and J 2 bases; bases outside gene matches: 8. In germline, CDR1 is SGHVS, CDR2 FNYEAQ. The CDR3 consists of 17 residues. CDR3 region: CASSSIGGTSAYNEQFF. CDR3 coding DNA: TGTGCCAGCAGCTCCATAGGGGGGACTAGCGCCTACAATGAGCAGTTCTTC.

V and J are TRBV9 and TRBJ1-6; TRBD1 might be the D (5 bases). Looked up from germline, CDR1 is SGDLS and CDR2 is YYNGEE. V shed 3 bases and J shed 3 bases, with 13 bases lying between them. The CDR3 totals 16 residues. CDR3 region: CASSARVDSYNSPLHF. The DNA of the CDR3 is TGTGCCAGCAGCGCTAGGGTAGACAGCTATAATTCACCCCTCCACTTT.

The rearrangement joins TRBV3-1 (or the pseudogene TRBV3-2) to TRBJ1-5; D ambiguous. Germline V lookup: CDR1 LGHDT, CDR2 YNNKEL (reference sequence). There are 11 residues in the CDR3. The V end was cut by 0 bases, the J end by 11 bases, with 5 bases between. The CDR3 DNA sequence: TGTGCCAGCAGCCAAGAAGGAGCCCAGCATTTT. The encoded protein is CASSQEGAQHF.

The chain has TRBV11-2 and TRBJ2-1; D perhaps matches TRBD2 (6 bases). The CDR3 is 13 amino acids. Trimming took 0 bases from V and 11 from J, leaving 11 bases between them. Germline-derived CDR1 and CDR2 are SGHAT and FQNNGV. This CDR3 is CASSLEREYKQFF. CDR3 bases: TGTGCCAGCAGCTTAGAACGGGAGTATAAGCAGTTCTTC.

This chain uses TRBV30 with TRBJ1-4; TRBD1 matches at 7 bases. Germline CDR1 and CDR2: GTSNPN and SVGIG (reference sequence). The CDR3 has 14 residues. V lost 1 base, J lost 7 bases, and 6 bases stayed unmatched. This CDR3 reads CAWSAYRGFEKLFF. In DNA form, the CDR3 reads TGTGCCTGGAGTGCCTACAGGGGATTTGAAAAACTGTTTTTT.

This rearrangement joins TRBV2 to TRBJ2-1, with 14 bases fitting TRBD2. Losses at the gene ends were 6 bases for V and 6 bases for J; bases not matched to a gene: 10. The CDR3 consists of 17 residues. Germline V lookup: CDR1 SNHLY, CDR2 FYNNEI. The CDR3 is CASSGYPGTSGSNEQFF. CDR3 in DNA: TGTGCCAGCAGCGGATACCCCGGGACTAGCGGGAGCAATGAGCAGTTCTTC.

The V and J genes are TRBV11-3 and TRBJ1-2, with a weak D call TRBD1 (6 bases). CDR1 is SGHNT, CDR2 YENEEA, per germline. Trimming removed 5 bases at V and 0 bases at J, with 16 bases between. The CDR3 consists of 16 residues. The CDR3 loop reads CASSAATGPTNYGYTF. The CDR3 DNA sequence: TGTGCCAGCAGCGCAGCTACAGGGCCGACTAACTATGGCTACACCTTC. Variable domain in full (rest from reference TRBV11-3 and TRBJ1-2): EAGVVQSPRYKIIEKKQPVAFWCNPISGHNTLYWYLQNLGQGPELLIRYENEEAVDDSQLPKDRFSAERLKGVDSTLKIQPAELGDSAVYLCASSAATGPTNYGYTFGSGTRLTVV.

The chain combines TRBV2 with TRBJ1-5, with a possible D match to TRBD1 (5 bases). Trimming shortened V by 6 bases and J by 9 bases, and 18 bases separated the two germline ends. The V gene's germline CDR1 is SNHLY and CDR2 FYNNEI. This CDR3 has 14 amino acids. In nucleotides, the CDR3 is TGTGCCAGCAGCCTCGACAGCTCCCTCCGGCCCCAGCATTTT. This gives the protein CASSLDSSLRPQHF.

This sequence joins TRBV5-5 and TRBJ2-7; D uncertain. The CDR3 contains 13 residues. The V end was cut by 0 bases, the J end by 2 bases, with 6 bases between. Germline loops: CDR1 SGHKS, CDR2 YYEKEE (reference sequence). CDR3 bases: TGTGCCAGCAGCTTGGGCGGAACCTACGAGCAGTACTTC. Its protein product is CASSLGGTYEQYF.

This clone turned up a few times. The chain recombines TRBV10-2 with TRBJ1-2, with D perhaps TRBD1 (5 bases). The CDR3 length is 16 residues. Germline V gene sequence: CDR1 WSHSY, CDR2 SAAADI. Trimming took off 0 bases at V and 0 bases at J, with 11 bases between the two ends. This chain's CDR3 is CASSESSPGSNYGYTF. The CDR3 bases are TGCGCCAGCAGTGAGTCGAGCCCAGGGTCTAACTATGGCTACACCTTC.

This chain links TRBV28 with TRBJ1-2; no clear D gene. The CDR3 covers 15 residues. Germline CDR1 MDHEN, CDR2 SYDVKM. V shed 3 bases and J shed 4 bases, with 15 bases lying between them. CDR3 nucleotides: TGTGCCAGCAGTTTTGGAGGATCCGGCCTCTATGGCTACACCTTC. Amino acid sequence: CASSFGGSGLYGYTF.

This clone is a singleton in its sample. The J gene is TRBJ1-1, the V gene TRBV7-3; 8 bases are a match to TRBD1. Germline CDR1 is SGHTA and CDR2 is FQGTGA. V was pared by 5 bases and J by 1 base, with 6 bases of the junction left unmatched. The CDR3 spans 15 residues. CDR3 in amino acids: CASSAAQGANTEAFF. CDR3 nucleotides: TGTGCCAGCAGCGCTGCCCAGGGGGCGAACACTGAAGCTTTCTTT.

The gene calls are TRBV5-1 and TRBJ1-1; D is unclear. Trimming shortened V by 5 bases and J by 1 base, and 9 bases separated the two germline ends. Germline-derived CDR1 and CDR2 are SGHRS and YFSETQ. The CDR3 contains 13 residues. The CDR3 sequence: CASSTGENTEAFF. CDR3 nucleotide sequence: TGCGCCAGCAGTACGGGTGAGAACACTGAAGCTTTCTTT. Full variable domain (outside the CDR3, taken from reference TRBV5-1 and TRBJ1-1): KAGVTQTPRYLIKTRGQQVTLSCSPISGHRSVSWYQQTPGQGLQFLFEYFSETQRNKGNFPGRFSGRQFSNSRSEMNVSTLELGDSALYLCASSTGENTEAFFGQGTRLTVV.

The CDR3 loop reads CASSLDLTGGGYTF. CDR3 bases: TGTGCCAGCAGCTTAGATTTGACCGGCGGTGGCTACACCTTC. The chain combines TRBV7-9 with TRBJ1-2, with D unresolved. There are 14 residues in the CDR3. Germline loops: CDR1 SEHNR, CDR2 FQNEAQ (reference sequence). The germline V and J ends were trimmed by 1 base and 7 bases, with 13 bases remaining between them.

This chain connects TRBV11-3 to TRBJ2-2, with no clear D. Trimming took off 4 bases at V and 5 bases at J, with 8 bases between the two ends. Germline V gene lookup returns CDR1 SGHNT and CDR2 YENEEA. This CDR3 has 13 residues. The chain's CDR3 is CASSSYKTGELFF. The CDR3 region has the DNA TGTGCCAGCAGCTCTTATAAAACCGGGGAGCTGTTTTTT.

The rearrangement links TRBV2 to TRBJ2-6, with TRBD1 as a possible D gene (5 bases). The germline V gene has CDR1 SNHLY and CDR2 FYNNEI. Trimming left V 5 bases short and J 0 bases short, with 8 bases between. The CDR3 is 15 residues long. CDR3 in amino acids: CASSRTTSGANVLTF. The CDR3 DNA reads as TGTGCCAGCAGTCGGACAACCTCTGGGGCCAACGTCCTGACTTTC.

The rearrangement joins TRBV30 to TRBJ1-4; TRBD1 might be the D (6 bases). Per the germline V gene, CDR1 is GTSNPN and CDR2 is SVGIG (reference sequence). V lost 5 bases and J lost 14, with 18 bases in between. The CDR3 totals 12 residues. CDR3 coding DNA: TGTGCCTGGGCCCGGGACATCGATACCCTGTTTTTT. This translates into CAWARDIDTLFF.